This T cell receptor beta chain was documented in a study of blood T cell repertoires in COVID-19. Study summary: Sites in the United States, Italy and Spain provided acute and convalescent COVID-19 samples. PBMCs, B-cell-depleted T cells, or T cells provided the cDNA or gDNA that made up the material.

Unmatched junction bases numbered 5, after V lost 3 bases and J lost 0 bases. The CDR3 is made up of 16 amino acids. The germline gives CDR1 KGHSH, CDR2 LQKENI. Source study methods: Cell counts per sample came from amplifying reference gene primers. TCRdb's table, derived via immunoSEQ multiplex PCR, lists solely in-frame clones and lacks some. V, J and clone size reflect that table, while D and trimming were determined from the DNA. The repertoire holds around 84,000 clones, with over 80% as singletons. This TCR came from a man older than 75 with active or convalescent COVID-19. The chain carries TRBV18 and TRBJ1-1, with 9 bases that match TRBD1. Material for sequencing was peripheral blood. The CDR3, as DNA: TGTGCCAGCTCACCGGGACAGGGTGTTATGAACACTGAAGCTTTCTTT. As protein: CASSPGQGVMNTEAFF. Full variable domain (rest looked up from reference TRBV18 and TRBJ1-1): NAGVMQNPRHLVRRRGQEARLRCSPMKGHSHVYWYRQLPEEGLKFMVYLQKENIIDESGMPKERFSAEFPKEGPSILRIQQVVRGDSAAYFCASSPGQGVMNTEAFFGQGTRLTVV.